This T cell receptor beta chain comes out of a study of OX40 agonist ivuxolimab in advanced cancers. Study summary: Cancers in dose escalation were hepatocellular, melanoma, renal cell and head and neck. Patients achieving partial responses numbered three: one hepatocellular carcinoma case and two cutaneous melanoma cases.

Clones were sequenced by immunoSEQ multiplex PCR, and TCRdb holds only the in-frame ones, with some missing. The sample yields 60,000 or so clones, around 90% seen once. The CDR3 has 15 residues. Germline CDR1 MDHEN, CDR2 SYDVKM. With 3 bases removed from V and 4 bases from J, the gap between germline ends came to 13 bases. This chain connects TRBV28 to TRBJ1-3, with D possibly TRBD1 on 5 matching bases. The origin of this receptor is an adult with an advanced solid tumor such as melanoma, head and neck, liver or kidney cancer. The material sequenced was CD4+ or CD8+ T cells sorted from blood, taken in a trial of the OX40 agonist ivuxolimab. This CDR3 reads CASSFGGARGNTIYF. The CDR3 coding sequence is TGTGCCAGCAGTTTTGGCGGGGCGCGGGGAAACACCATATATTTT.